These T cell receptor beta chains were read from a single sample in a study of cytomegalovirus exposure and HLA in healthy donors. TCRdb's table, derived via immunoSEQ multiplex PCR, lists solely in-frame clones and lacks some. The sample includes roughly 150,000 clones, around 77% of them seen just once. The sample was PBMCs. All receptors derive from a man aged 25-45 years in good health. Both conserved end residues are part of each CDR3. D genes are given only for firm matches. A clone size is listed for some rows: how often the clone was seen (once, few, many), or a class if it is expanded.

d_call,clone_size,j_call,cdr3_length,v_call,cdr3_aa,cdr3_nt
TRBD2,.,TRBJ2-5,15,TRBV4-1,CASSHRTREVETQYF,TGCGCCAGCAGCCACCGGACTAGAGAAGTTGAGACCCAGTACTTC
TRBD2,.,TRBJ2-1,14,TRBV5-5,CASSLGLAMGEQFF,TGTGCCAGCAGCTTGGGACTAGCTATGGGTGAGCAGTTCTTC
.,.,TRBJ2-5,13,TRBV19,CASSTRPQETQYF,TGTGCCAGTAGTACGAGGCCTCAAGAGACCCAGTACTTC
TRBD1,once,TRBJ1-2,16,TRBV9,CASSVSRGTTNYGYTF,TGTGCCAGCAGCGTCTCCAGGGGGACGACTAACTATGGCTACACCTTC
.,.,TRBJ1-4,12,TRBV7-3,CASRLESEKLFF,TGTGCCAGCAGGCTTGAGAGTGAAAAACTGTTTTTT
.,.,TRBJ2-5,14,TRBV7-2,CASSLERVRETQYF,TGTGCCAGCAGCTTAGAGCGGGTGCGAGAGACCCAGTACTTC
.,.,TRBJ1-4,15,TRBV28,CASSLQGATNEKLFF,TGTGCCAGCAGTTTACAGGGTGCAACTAATGAAAAACTGTTTTTT
TRBD1,few,TRBJ1-4,14,TRBV5-6,CATKRGPTNEKLFF,TGTGCCACCAAAAGGGGGCCAACTAATGAAAAACTGTTTTTT
.,once,TRBJ1-5,16,TRBV19,CASRLGQHPSNQPQHF,TGTGCCAGTAGACTCGGACAACACCCTAGCAATCAGCCCCAGCATTTT
TRBD2,once,TRBJ2-1,17,TRBV11-2,CASSPGGGGRVRSEQFF,TGTGCCAGCAGCCCAGGGGGGGGCGGGAGGGTGAGAAGTGAGCAGTTCTTC
TRBD2,.,TRBJ2-7,15,TRBV5-1,CASSLAGGRQYEQYF,TGCGCCAGCAGCTTGGCCGGCGGGAGACAATACGAGCAGTACTTC
TRBD2,.,TRBJ2-7,14,TRBV30,CAWGLEAGAYEQYF,TGTGCCTGGGGGTTGGAAGCGGGAGCCTACGAGCAGTACTTC
.,once,TRBJ1-1,15,TRBV6-5,CASSYNMQASYEAFF,TGTGCCAGCAGTTACAATATGCAGGCTTCCTATGAAGCTTTCTTT
.,.,TRBJ1-1,15,TRBV7-3,CASSLTHGVNTEAFF,TGTGCCAGCAGCTTAACTCACGGTGTGAACACTGAAGCTTTCTTT
.,.,TRBJ1-5,13,TRBV28,CATDRRALEPQHF,TGTGCCACCGATCGCAGGGCTTTGGAGCCCCAGCATTTT
TRBD2,.,TRBJ2-7,15,TRBV19,CASTPGTSGSYEQYF,TGTGCCAGTACCCCGGGGACTAGCGGTTCCTACGAGCAGTACTTC
TRBD1,.,TRBJ2-6,16,TRBV27,CASSLLGGSGANVLTF,TGTGCCAGCAGTTTATTAGGGGGCTCGGGGGCCAACGTCCTGACTTTC
TRBD1,once,TRBJ1-2,15,TRBV7-8,CASSVARGRNYGYTF,TGTGCCAGCAGCGTAGCGAGGGGGCGAAACTATGGCTACACCTTC
.,few,TRBJ1-6,14,TRBV15,CATSRDRQASPLHF,TGTGCCACCAGCAGAGATCGGCAGGCTTCACCCCTCCACTTT
.,.,TRBJ2-1,15,TRBV15,CATSTRLGGSNEQFF,TGTGCCACCAGCACCCGACTTGGGGGGTCCAATGAGCAGTTCTTC
TRBD2,.,TRBJ2-5,12,TRBV5-4,CASGTSGETQYF,TGTGCCAGCGGGACTAGCGGAGAGACCCAGTACTTC
TRBD2,.,TRBJ2-1,16,TRBV19,CASSPPTSGNLNEQFF,TGTGCCAGTAGCCCTCCCACTAGCGGGAACTTGAATGAGCAGTTCTTC
TRBD1,.,TRBJ2-1,15,TRBV5-1,CASRSWDRGENEQFF,TGCGCCAGCAGAAGTTGGGACAGGGGAGAGAATGAGCAGTTCTTC
.,.,TRBJ1-1,12,TRBV30,CAWSRGRTEAFF,TGTGCCTGGAGTAGGGGTAGGACTGAAGCTTTCTTT
.,.,TRBJ2-5,15,TRBV11-3,CASSLGSGLKETQYF,TGTGCCAGCAGCTTAGGTTCCGGACTAAAGGAGACCCAGTACTTC
TRBD1,few,TRBJ2-1,17,TRBV11-2,CASSSPRTGGTANEQFF,TGTGCCAGCAGCTCACCGAGGACAGGGGGGACAGCCAATGAGCAGTTCTTC
.,.,TRBJ2-1,14,TRBV11-3,CASSLGGTYNEQFF,TGTGCCAGCAGCTTAGGCGGGACTTACAATGAGCAGTTCTTC